This T cell receptor beta chain was identified in a study of identical twins (dated by TCRdb to about 2016). For the study in its entirety: To test whether fetal clonotypes persist, the study used deep sequencing on TCR alpha and beta repertoires from monozygotic twins, unrelated adults of various ages, and cord blood. To rule out contamination, replicate twin experiments were performed at different times with different library preparation protocols.

Every donor was a healthy Caucasian. The twin cohort comprised three pairs of female monozygotic twins, all aged roughly 18 to 30 years. Positive isolation kits from Invitrogen were used to isolate CD4+ and CD8+ T cell populations. The CDR3 contains 16 residues, cysteine and phenylalanine counted. Solely the CDR3 DNA is kept, with 48 bases framed from the first base. V is reduced by 0 bases and J by 0 bases, leaving a spacing of 8 bases between them. The library was made by 5' RACE. Sequencing used an Illumina HiSeq 2000. A universal primer binding site was added through template switching, and the final cDNA carried a unique molecular identifier so that TCR cDNA molecules could be counted accurately. First-strand cDNA for TCR alpha and beta chains was synthesized from specific primers in the conserved constant-segment region. Each cDNA library was double barcoded, with a SMART-Mk sample barcode plus Illumina barcodes, to control for contamination. TruSeq adapter sequences, together with Illumina sample barcodes, were added in two successive PCR steps. The TCR alpha and beta cDNA libraries were sequenced on the Illumina HiSeq platform using custom primers. Concerning the study's data processing: MiGEC processed the raw reads to extract unique molecular identifiers, while MiXCR was used to determine the CDR3 positions. For each individual, recombination models were inferred using an EM algorithm with the repgenHMM and IGoR tools. Shared clonotypes were analyzed with the tcR package in R, and sharing was normalized by the product of cloneset sizes. To study raw recombination without the effects of thymic and clonal selection, out-of-frame nonproductive sequences were analyzed. The raw public reads went through TCRdb reprocessing: fastp at Q25, MiXCR clone calling, in-frame beta chains kept. Identical CDR3 protein sequences are pooled into one entry, listed with their most common genes and DNA. These V and J calls derive from TCRdb rather than the authors' analysis. Here the sample has roughly 240,000 distinct CDR3 sequences; approximately 7.9% occur a single time. Of the sample, around 5.4% is held by the ten largest clones.

Regarding this clonotype: Its target antigen remains unknown. No much larger clonotype is one base removed from it; base qualities were not supplied.

General conclusions and limits of the study: Abundant cord blood beta clonotypes had fewer insertions, young adult naive repertoires showed a similar but weaker trend, and memory repertoires showed no such trend. Invariant T cells such as MAIT and iNKT could partly confound zero-insertion analyses, although diverse VJ usage argued against such confounding for most clonotypes. Excess twin sharing in beta out-of-frame sequences was weaker because fewer shared sequences lowered the signal-to-noise ratio. Because the same donors could not be followed over many years, the conclusions depended on cross-sectional statistical analysis. Compared with coincidental sharing between unrelated individuals, an excess of low generation-probability sequences was observed among out-of-frame TCR alpha sequences shared between twins. Recombination models systematically underestimated out-of-frame TCR alpha sharing in monozygotic twins but agreed with sharing between unrelated individuals.

Separately, the same data were catalogued under a study of yellow fever vaccine responses in identical twins. As the second publication notes: The authors reported that the T cell response to vaccination in identical twins appeared partly convergent and partly personalized. The study precisely tracked vaccine-responding T cell clones in identical twins.

The rearranged chain carries TRBV23-1 and TRBJ2-2; no confident D gene assignment can be made. TRBV23-1 falls under the ORF class, with uncertain function. Sequencing was carried out using CD8+ T cells sorted from blood. The TCR comes from a woman under 30 in good health. The nucleotide sequence is TGCGCCAGCAGTCAATCGTGGGCCGCGAACACCGGGGAGCTGTTTTTT. This is translated as CASSQSWAANTGELFF.